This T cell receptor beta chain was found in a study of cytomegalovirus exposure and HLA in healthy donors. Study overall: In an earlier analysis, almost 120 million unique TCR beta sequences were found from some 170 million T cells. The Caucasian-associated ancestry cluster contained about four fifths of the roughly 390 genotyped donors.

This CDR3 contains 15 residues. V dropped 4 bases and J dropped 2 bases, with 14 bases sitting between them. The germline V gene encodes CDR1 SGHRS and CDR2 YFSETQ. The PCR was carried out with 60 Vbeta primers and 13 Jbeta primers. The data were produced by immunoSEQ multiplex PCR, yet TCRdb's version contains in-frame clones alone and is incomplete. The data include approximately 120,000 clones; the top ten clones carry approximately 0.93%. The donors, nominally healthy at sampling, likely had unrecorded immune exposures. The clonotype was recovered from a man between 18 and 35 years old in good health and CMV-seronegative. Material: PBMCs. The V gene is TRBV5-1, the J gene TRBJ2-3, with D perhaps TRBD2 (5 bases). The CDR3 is CASSTGIVHTDTQYF. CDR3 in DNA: TGCGCCAGCAGCACCGGGATCGTACACACAGATACGCAGTATTTT.